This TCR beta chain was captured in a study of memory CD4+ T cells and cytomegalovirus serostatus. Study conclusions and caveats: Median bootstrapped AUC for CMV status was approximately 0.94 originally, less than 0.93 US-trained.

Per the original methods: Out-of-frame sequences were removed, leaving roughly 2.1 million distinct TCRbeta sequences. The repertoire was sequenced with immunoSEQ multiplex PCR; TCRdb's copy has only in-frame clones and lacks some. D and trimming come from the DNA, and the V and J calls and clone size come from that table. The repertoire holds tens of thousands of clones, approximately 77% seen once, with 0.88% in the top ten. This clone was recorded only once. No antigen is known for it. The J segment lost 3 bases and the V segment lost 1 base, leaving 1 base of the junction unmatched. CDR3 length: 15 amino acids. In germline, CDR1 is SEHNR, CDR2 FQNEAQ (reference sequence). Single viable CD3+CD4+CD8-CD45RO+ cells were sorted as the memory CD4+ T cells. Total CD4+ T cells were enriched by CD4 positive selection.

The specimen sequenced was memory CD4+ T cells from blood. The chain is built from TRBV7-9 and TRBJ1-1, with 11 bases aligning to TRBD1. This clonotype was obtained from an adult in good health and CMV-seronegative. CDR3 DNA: TGTGCCAGCAGCTTAGGGGACAGGGGGTACACTGAAGCTTTCTTT. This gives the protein CASSLGDRGYTEAFF.